These T cell receptor beta chains were read from a single sample in a study of T cells in Graves' hyperthyroidism and ophthalmopathy. Via MiXCR, TCRdb re-called the multiplex PCR reads, giving one row per CDR3 protein. The table has under 350,000 distinct CDR3 sequences, roughly 15% seen once. The sequencing sample was made of blood. The receptors come from a woman in her forties with Graves' ophthalmopathy. Each CDR3 is given with its conserved first and last residue. A D gene is named only where the DNA matches it firmly. Clone size is stated in some rows and not others, as once, few, many or a class when expanded.

clone size | D gene | J gene | V gene | CDR3 protein | CDR3 DNA
. | . | TRBJ1-4 | TRBV18 | CASSPSRGSFEKLFF | TGTGCCAGCTCACCGTCCCGGGGAAGTTTTGAAAAACTGTTTTTT
many | TRBD2 | TRBJ2-7 | TRBV9 | CASSRGAGGNEQYF | TGTGCCAGCAGTCGAGGAGCGGGGGGAAACGAGCAGTACTTC
few | . | TRBJ2-1 | TRBV4-1 | CASSQDPGGRLYNEQFF | TGCGCCAGCAGCCAAGACCCGGGGGGCCGACTGTACAATGAGCAGTTCTTC
. | . | TRBJ2-2 | TRBV7-6 | CASSLGTTTGELFF | TGTGCCAGCAGCTTAGGGACTACCACCGGGGAGCTGTTTTTT
many | . | TRBJ2-5 | TRBV2 | CASSGQFSPETQYF | TGTGCCAGCAGTGGACAGTTTAGCCCAGAGACCCAGTACTTC
. | . | TRBJ1-3 | TRBV5-4 | CASSLGASLGNTIYF | TGTGCCAGCAGCTTGGGGGCATCCCTTGGAAACACCATATATTTT
many | TRBD1 | TRBJ1-2 | TRBV5-1 | CASSYGQGYGYTF | TGCGCCAGCAGCTACGGACAGGGGTATGGCTACACCTTC
many | . | TRBJ1-2 | TRBV12-3/TRBV12-4 | CASSFVGRNYGYTF | TGTGCCAGCAGTTTCGTTGGAAGGAACTATGGCTACACCTTC
. | TRBD1 | TRBJ2-7 | TRBV20-1 | CSALGQGAVYEQYF | TGCAGTGCTCTGGGACAGGGGGCAGTGTACGAGCAGTACTTC
many | . | TRBJ2-2 | TRBV6-5 | CASSYLSGELFF | TGTGCCAGCAGTTACCTTTCCGGGGAGCTGTTTTTT
few | . | TRBJ1-2 | TRBV6-2/TRBV6-3 | CASSLRPGLKTYGYTF | TGTGCCAGCAGCCTAAGGCCCGGGCTCAAGACCTATGGCTACACCTTC
few | . | TRBJ2-3 | TRBV5-1 | CASSLEAGGVGDTQYF | TGCGCCAGCAGCTTGGAGGCCGGCGGGGTAGGAGATACGCAGTATTTT
few | . | TRBJ2-6 | TRBV9 | CASSVVPGTGANVLTF | TGTGCCAGCAGCGTAGTCCCGGGTACGGGGGCCAACGTCCTGACTTTC
few | . | TRBJ2-7 | TRBV28 | CASSNAGQTYEQYF | TGTGCCAGCAGCAACGCGGGACAAACCTACGAGCAGTACTTC
. | . | TRBJ2-1 | TRBV20-1 | CSAKDQGVQFF | TGCAGTGCTAAAGACCAAGGGGTGCAGTTCTTC
. | . | TRBJ1-3 | TRBV9 | CVSSPNPSGSGNTIYF | TGTGTCAGCAGCCCCAACCCCAGCGGCTCTGGAAACACCATATATTTT
. | . | TRBJ2-1 | TRBV9 | CASSAGGFWYNEQFF | TGTGCCAGCAGCGCGGGTGGTTTTTGGTACAATGAGCAGTTCTTC
many | . | TRBJ2-2 | TRBV6-5 | CASSYRGSAITGELFF | TGTGCCAGCAGTTACCGAGGATCCGCGATAACCGGGGAGCTGTTTTTT
. | TRBD2 | TRBJ2-2 | TRBV5-4 | CASSFRREGRTGELFF | TGTGCCAGCAGCTTTCGGAGGGAGGGCCGTACCGGGGAGCTGTTTTTT
many | . | TRBJ2-5 | TRBV7-9 | CASSPHRTEQETQYF | TGTGCCAGCAGCCCCCATCGGACAGAACAAGAGACCCAGTACTTC
many | . | TRBJ1-2 | TRBV29-1 | CSVRRKGLSSYGYTF | TGCAGCGTACGAAGGAAGGGCTTAAGTAGCTATGGCTACACCTTC
many | TRBD1 | TRBJ2-7 | TRBV5-1 | CASSLPGQRSYEQYF | TGCGCCAGCAGCTTACCGGGACAGCGATCCTACGAGCAGTACTTC
. | TRBD1 | TRBJ1-3 | TRBV5-1 | CASSLDPIQGAGNTIYF | TGCGCCAGCAGCTTGGACCCGATACAGGGGGCCGGAAACACCATATATTTT
many | TRBD1 | TRBJ1-2 | TRBV15 | CATSRTGGGYTF | TGTGCCACCAGCAGGACAGGGGGTGGCTACACCTTC
. | . | TRBJ1-2 | TRBV20-1 | CSAGGGEGPNYGYTF | TGCAGTGCTGGGGGCGGGGAGGGTCCTAACTATGGCTACACCTTC
few | . | TRBJ2-2 | TRBV20-1 | CSARPRPTGELFF | TGCAGTGCTAGACCCAGGCCCACCGGGGAGCTGTTTTTT
many | TRBD1 | TRBJ1-1 | TRBV12-3/TRBV12-4 | CASSSDRGYTEAFF | TGTGCCAGCAGCTCGGACAGGGGCTACACTGAAGCTTTCTTT
many | TRBD1 | TRBJ1-2 | TRBV2 | CASRGDRRNYGYTF | TGTGCCAGCAGGGGGGACAGGCGGAACTATGGCTACACCTTC
few | . | TRBJ1-3 | TRBV14 | CASSQGGTGTGNTIYF | TGTGCCAGCAGCCAGGGCGGCACAGGGACTGGAAACACCATATATTTT
few | . | TRBJ2-4 | TRBV18 | CASSQEGTGKNIQYF | TGTGCCAGCTCACAGGAGGGTACAGGGAAAAACATTCAGTACTTC
many | . | TRBJ1-1 | TRBV29-1 | CSIGGNTEAFF | TGCAGCATAGGGGGGAACACTGAAGCTTTCTTT
few | . | TRBJ2-3 | TRBV9 | CASSEGRGRDTQYF | TGTGCCAGCAGCGAAGGACGGGGTCGGGATACGCAGTATTTT
few | . | TRBJ2-1 | TRBV6-5 | CASSYVGYNEQFF | TGTGCCAGCAGTTACGTGGGCTACAATGAGCAGTTCTTC
many | . | TRBJ1-1 | TRBV10-1 | CASSDGGENTEAFF | TGCGCCAGCAGTGATGGGGGAGAGAACACTGAAGCTTTCTTT
. | . | TRBJ1-2 | TRBV12-3/TRBV12-4 | CASRLRDRLGGYTF | TGTGCCAGCAGACTTCGAGACAGGCTTGGTGGCTACACCTTC
few | . | TRBJ1-1 | TRBV19 | CASSISFRAEAFF | TGTGCCAGTAGTATCTCCTTTCGGGCTGAAGCTTTCTTT
few | TRBD1 | TRBJ2-2 | TRBV6-2/TRBV6-3 | CASSLTGRKTGELFF | TGTGCCAGCAGTTTGACAGGGCGGAAAACCGGGGAGCTGTTTTTT
. | TRBD1 | TRBJ2-7 | TRBV6-6 | CASSYPTGQIYEQYF | TGTGCCAGCAGTTACCCGACGGGACAGATCTACGAGCAGTACTTC
many | . | TRBJ2-1 | TRBV2 | CASSGRLGGEQFF | TGTGCCAGCAGTGGCAGGTTAGGCGGTGAGCAGTTCTTC
many | . | TRBJ1-1 | TRBV25-1 | CASSETGVRVNTEAFF | TGTGCCAGCAGTGAAACTGGGGTCCGGGTTAACACTGAAGCTTTCTTT
many | . | TRBJ1-4 | TRBV20-1 | CSASPYRTATTNEKLFF | TGCAGTGCTAGTCCATATAGGACCGCGACAACTAATGAAAAACTGTTTTTT
many | TRBD1 | TRBJ1-6 | TRBV15 | CATSRSGQDSPLHF | TGTGCCACCAGCAGATCAGGACAGGACTCACCCCTCCACTTT
many | TRBD2 | TRBJ2-7 | TRBV12-5 | CASGLTRLAGGPEQYF | TGTGCTAGTGGTTTGACCCGACTAGCGGGAGGCCCCGAGCAGTACTTC
. | . | TRBJ2-5 | TRBV5-6 | CASEGTKQETQYF | TGTGCCAGCGAGGGTACGAAACAAGAGACCCAGTACTTC
few | . | TRBJ2-3 | TRBV10-3 | CAICKDPSGTTLSDTQYF | TGTGCCATCTGCAAAGACCCCTCCGGGACCACACTTTCAGATACGCAGTATTTT